The next 4 T cell receptor beta chains were all read from a single sample in a study of control samples from healthy donors and cancer patients. Only in-frame clones appear in the TCRdb table, and some are missing; sequencing was by immunoSEQ multiplex PCR. The top ten clones hold roughly 1.5% of a sample with tens of thousands of clones, approximately 93% of them seen once. Sample: blood. The origin of the receptors is a woman aged 25 to 39 in good health.

The chain recombines TRBV5-1 with TRBJ1-1, with TRBD1 matching 7 bases. In germline, CDR1 is SGHRS, CDR2 YFSETQ. With 0 bases clipped from V and 10 bases from J, the junction kept 12 bases outside the gene matches. The CDR3 runs to 15 residues. The CDR3 DNA reads as TGCGCCAGCAGCTTGGCAACCACAGGGGTGGGGGGAGCTTTCTTT. It specifies CASSLATTGVGGAFF.

V usage is TRBV9 and J usage is TRBJ2-3, with D unresolved. With 8 bases removed from V and 3 bases from J, the gap between germline ends came to 19 bases. This CDR3 comprises 15 residues. Germline V CDR1 and CDR2: SGDLS, YYNGEE. CDR3 sequence: CASSLRGVATDTQYF. The CDR3 nucleotides are TGTGCCAGTAGCCTACGTGGGGTGGCGACAGATACGCAGTATTTT.

This chain links TRBV5-1 with TRBJ2-1, with 12 positions matching TRBD2. After removal of 1 base from V and 10 bases from J, the junction contained 6 bases not matched to a gene. Germline V CDR1 and CDR2: SGHRS, YFSETQ. This CDR3 contains 15 residues. The CDR3 region has the DNA TGCGCCAGCAGCTTGCTAGCGGGAGGGCCAAGAGAGCAGTTCTTC. Translation gives CASSLLAGGPREQFF.

This clone was detected once. The chain uses TRBV20-1 and TRBJ1-1; the match to TRBD1 covers 7 bases. The V gene's germline CDR1 is DFQATT and CDR2 SNEGSKA (reference sequence). J lost 1 base, V lost 3 bases, and 8 bases had no gene match. The CDR3 sequence is 15 residues long. Written as DNA, the CDR3 is TGCAGTGCTAGTCACCCGGGGACAGAGAACACTGAAGCTTTCTTT. As protein: CSASHPGTENTEAFF.